These 20 T cell receptor beta chains came from one sample sequenced in a study of shared clonotypes between healthy human individuals. Naive CD8 cells, CD45RO-negative and positively selected for CCR7, excluded terminally differentiated effector memory CD45RA+ cells. Assay: immunoSEQ multiplex PCR; the TCRdb copy retains only in-frame clones and omits some. Of nearly 2 million clones in the sample, around 96% were seen once. The specimen was naive CD8+ T cells sorted from blood. The receptors were gathered from a man aged 18 to 35 in good health.

A single count supports this clone. In DNA form, the CDR3 reads TGCGCCAGCCGGACAGGGTTCAATTACACCTTC. Translation gives CASRTGFNYTF. The V call is TRBV10-2, the J call TRBJ1-2; 8 bases match TRBD1. The CDR3 runs to 11 residues. V lost 8 bases, J lost 11 bases, and 7 bases stayed unmatched. CDR1 is WSHSY, CDR2 SAAADI, per germline.

This sequence joins TRBV2 and TRBJ2-5, with TRBD1 identical over 7 bases. V lost 5 bases, J lost 2 bases, and 11 bases stayed unmatched. This CDR3 contains 16 residues. CDR1 is SNHLY, CDR2 FYNNEI, per germline. The CDR3 DNA is TGTGCCAGCAGTCCAGGACAGGACCCGGAGCAAGAGACCCAGTACTTC. It yields the protein CASSPGQDPEQETQYF.

The rearrangement uses TRBV5-6 and TRBJ2-7; D not certain. The CDR3 has 14 amino acids. The V gene lost 0 bases and the J gene lost 4 bases, with 11 bases spanning the gap. Germline CDR1 is SGHDT and CDR2 is YYEEEE. The CDR3 loop reads CASSLESGIYEQYF. The CDR3, as DNA: TGTGCCAGCAGCTTGGAATCTGGTATTTACGAGCAGTACTTC. Based on the CDR3 plus reference TRBV5-6 and TRBJ2-7, the full variable domain is DAGVTQSPTHLIKTRGQQVTLRCSPKSGHDTVSWYQQALGQGPQFIFQYYEEEERQRGNFPDRFSGHQFPNYSSELNVNALLLGDSALYLCASSLESGIYEQYFGPGTRLTVT.

The chain carries TRBV19 and TRBJ2-2; D possibly corresponds to TRBD1 (5 bases). The CDR3 totals 14 residues. Germline-derived CDR1 and CDR2 are LNHDA and SQIVND (reference sequence). Trimming removed 7 bases at V and 2 bases at J, with 11 bases between. As DNA, the CDR3 is TGTGCCAGTAAGGACATCCCTAACACCGGGGAGCTGTTTTTT. Its protein product is CASKDIPNTGELFF.

CDR3 in amino acids: CASSQRDRDSSGANVLTF. DNA of the CDR3: TGCGCCAGCAGCCAAAGGGACAGGGATTCCTCTGGGGCCAACGTCCTGACTTTC. The chain has TRBV4-1 and TRBJ2-6; 9 bases are shared with TRBD1. The CDR3 sequence is 18 residues long. Germline V gives CDR1 MGHRA, CDR2 YSYEKL. V lost 2 bases, J lost 0 bases, and 5 bases stayed unmatched.

The chain couples TRBV2 to TRBJ1-1; a weak D match, TRBD1 (5 bases). Trimming removed 7 bases from V and 2 bases from J, with 14 bases in between. Germline CDR1 and CDR2: SNHLY and FYNNEI. The CDR3 spans 14 residues. The CDR3 DNA reads TGTGCCAGCACCAGAAGGGGAAGAAACACTGAAGCTTTCTTT. Translating it yields CASTRRGRNTEAFF.

The chain employs TRBV10-2 and TRBJ2-7, with 7 bases lining up with TRBD2. The CDR3 runs to 11 residues. Germline values: CDR1 WSHSY, CDR2 SAAADI. V lost 8 bases to trimming and J lost 3 bases; unmatched junction nucleotides: 1. CDR3 residues: CASGGVYEQYF. The CDR3 DNA is TGCGCCAGCGGGGGGGTCTACGAGCAGTACTTC.

The rearrangement links TRBV5-8 to TRBJ2-7; 8 bases agree with TRBD1. The V and J ends lost 2 bases and 3 bases, in that order; junction bases with no gene match: 1. Germline V gene lookup returns CDR1 SGHTS and CDR2 YDEGEE. CDR3 length equals 13 residues. CDR3 coding DNA: TGTGCCAGCAGCTTCGGGACAGGCTACGAGCAGTACTTC. Amino acids: CASSFGTGYEQYF.

The chain has TRBV6-5 and TRBJ2-7; 8 bases are shared with TRBD1. Germline CDR1 MNHEY, CDR2 SVGAGI. This CDR3 has 15 amino acids. The trim removed 6 bases at V and 1 base at J, leaving 8 bases unmatched. CDR3 residues: CASRGLRQGSYEQYF. The CDR3, as DNA: TGTGCCAGCAGGGGCCTTCGACAGGGGTCCTACGAGCAGTACTTC.

This chain connects TRBV14 to TRBJ2-2; the D is unclear. Germline V gives CDR1 SGHDN, CDR2 FVKESK. The CDR3 has 16 amino acids. With 0 bases removed from V and 8 bases from J, the gap between germline ends came to 16 bases. The chain's CDR3 is CASSQDPPQIQGELFF. Written as DNA, the CDR3 is TGTGCCAGCAGCCAAGATCCCCCCCAGATCCAGGGGGAGCTGTTTTTT.

The rearrangement joins TRBV27 to TRBJ2-1, with 11 bases aligning to TRBD2. Losses at the gene ends were 5 bases for V and 9 bases for J; bases not matched to a gene: 9. The length of the CDR3 is 15 residues. Germline V CDR1 and CDR2: MNHEY, SMNVEV (reference sequence). CDR3 sequence reads: CASSGVAGGGGEQFF. In DNA, the CDR3 is TGTGCCAGCAGTGGTGTAGCGGGAGGGGGAGGTGAGCAGTTCTTC.

This chain connects TRBV27 to TRBJ2-2, with a possible D match to TRBD2 (5 bases). Germline CDR1 is MNHEY and CDR2 is SMNVEV (reference sequence). This CDR3 spans 17 amino acids. Deletions cut 5 bases from V and 7 bases from J, with 23 bases between. CDR3 region: CASSPTPEGWIGGELFF. CDR3 nucleotide sequence: TGTGCCAGCAGTCCTACCCCCGAGGGATGGATTGGCGGGGAGCTGTTTTTT.

The V gene is TRBV6-5, the J gene TRBJ2-5, with D perhaps TRBD1 (5 bases). The length of the CDR3 is 16 residues. Trimming removed 1 base from V and 2 bases from J, with 14 bases in between. Germline V CDR1 and CDR2: MNHEY, SVGAGI. The CDR3 region is CASSYWQGNGQETQYF. Here the CDR3 DNA reads TGTGCCAGCAGTTACTGGCAGGGTAATGGGCAAGAGACCCAGTACTTC.

This chain links TRBV28 with TRBJ2-2; 8 positions match TRBD1. J was trimmed by 1 base and V by 3 bases; bases with no gene match: 4. The V gene's germline CDR1 is MDHEN and CDR2 SYDVKM. The CDR3 is made up of 16 amino acids. The CDR3 here is CASSFPGTGNTGELFF. CDR3 DNA: TGTGCCAGCAGTTTCCCCGGGACAGGGAACACCGGGGAGCTGTTTTTT.

CDR3 nucleotide sequence: TGTGCCAGCCAAGCGGGGGGACTCTCTGGAGATACGCAGTATTTT. Translation gives CASQAGGLSGDTQYF. The chain uses TRBV28 and TRBJ2-3; 9 bases are shared with TRBD2. The CDR3 has 15 residues. In germline, CDR1 is MDHEN, CDR2 SYDVKM. With 8 bases clipped from V and 5 bases from J, the junction kept 11 bases outside the gene matches.

Notes on this clone: The sample has other DNA sequences that encode this CDR3 too. Here the CDR3 reads CASSLGQNQPQHF. DNA of the CDR3: TGCGCCAGCAGCTTGGGGCAGAATCAGCCCCAGCATTTT. The genes are TRBV5-1 and TRBJ1-5; D unresolved. Germline-derived CDR1 and CDR2 are SGHRS and YFSETQ. Trimming took off 0 bases at V and 4 bases at J, with 5 bases between the two ends. The CDR3 is 13 residues long.

The chain combines TRBV5-6 with TRBJ2-3, with TRBD2 matching over 10 bases. The CDR3 has 15 residues. Trimming at V came to 0 bases and at J to 5 bases, leaving 3 bases not matched to a gene. Per germline, CDR1 SGHDT and CDR2 YYEEEE. CDR3 loop: CASSLASGRGDTQYF. The CDR3 bases are TGTGCCAGCAGCTTGGCTAGCGGGAGAGGAGATACGCAGTATTTT.

The chain uses TRBV13 and TRBJ2-4, with no clear D. Trimming cost V 6 bases and J 1 base, with 10 bases left between them. The CDR3 runs to 14 residues. In germline, CDR1 is PRHDT, CDR2 FYEKMQ (reference sequence). As DNA, the CDR3 is TGTGCCAGCAGGGACGCGGACGCCAAAAACATTCAGTACTTC. Translated: CASRDADAKNIQYF.

The chain has TRBV5-1 and TRBJ2-7, with TRBD1 matching over 9 bases. The ends lost 8 bases at V and 3 bases at J; junction bases unmatched: 18. The length of the CDR3 is 17 residues. CDR1 and CDR2 (germline): SGHRS, YFSETQ. The CDR3 region is CASYRDRVNFALYEQYF. CDR3 DNA sequence: TGCGCCAGTTACCGGGACAGGGTAAATTTCGCCCTCTACGAGCAGTACTTC.

This chain joins TRBV30 and TRBJ2-6, with D tentatively TRBD1 (6 bases). CDR3 length equals 22 residues. V gave up 0 bases and J gave up 4 bases, with 31 bases separating them. Germline V CDR1 and CDR2: GTSNPN, SVGIG (reference sequence). CDR3 amino acids: CAWSVLSLNGWTVFAGANVLTF. The CDR3 coding sequence is TGTGCCTGGAGTGTACTGTCTTTAAATGGTTGGACAGTCTTTGCAGGGGCCAACGTCCTGACTTTC.